Each of the 26 T cell receptor beta chains below was sequenced from the same sample in a study of blood T cell repertoires in COVID-19. The assay was immunoSEQ multiplex PCR, and TCRdb's table has in-frame clones only and misses some. The sample lists 120,000 to 150,000 clones, approximately 80% seen once, with around 6.7% in the top ten. Specimen: peripheral blood. These receptors originate from a woman between 45 and 65 years old in a cohort sampled during active or convalescent COVID-19.

This chain connects TRBV20-1 to TRBJ2-5; D is perhaps TRBD1 or TRBD2 (6 bases each). V was pared by 3 bases and J by 5 bases, with 13 bases between. Germline CDR1 DFQATT, CDR2 SNEGSKA (reference sequence). The CDR3 length is 13 residues. This CDR3 reads CSASGGRTETQYF. The CDR3 coding sequence is TGCAGTGCTAGTGGGGGGCGGACGGAGACCCAGTACTTC.

The CDR3 reads CASSQGASGWSLEQYF. The CDR3 DNA is TGTGCCAGCAGCCAAGGTGCTAGCGGGTGGTCCCTCGAGCAGTACTTC. The chain uses TRBV3-1 (or the pseudogene TRBV3-2) and TRBJ2-7; TRBD2 aligns across 8 bases. This CDR3 comprises 16 residues. V gave up 1 base and J gave up 6 bases; unmatched junction bases: 11. The germline V gene has CDR1 LGHDT and CDR2 YNNKEL (reference sequence).

This chain joins TRBV5-1 and TRBJ2-3; TRBD2 matches at 8 bases. The J segment lost 5 bases and the V segment lost 1 base, leaving 6 bases of the junction unmatched. This CDR3 has 15 amino acids. In germline, CDR1 is SGHRS, CDR2 YFSETQ. The CDR3 bases are TGCGCCAGCAGCTTGCCAGCGGGGGACGGAGATACGCAGTATTTT. Translated: CASSLPAGDGDTQYF.

The V call is TRBV7-9, the J call TRBJ2-1; 7 bases map to TRBD2. V dropped 10 bases and J dropped 5; count of bases not matched to a gene: 8. Germline CDR1 SEHNR, CDR2 FQNEAQ (reference sequence). The CDR3 length is 13 residues. CDR3 nucleotides: TGTGCCACTCAACTAGCGCTTAACAATGAGCAGTTCTTC. The encoded protein is CATQLALNNEQFF.

CDR3 residues: CASSDSWKADYGYTF. The CDR3 nucleotides are TGTGCCAGTAGCGACTCTTGGAAGGCCGACTATGGCTACACCTTC. J is TRBJ1-2 and V is TRBV19; D call uncertain. Looked up from germline, CDR1 is LNHDA and CDR2 is SQIVND (reference sequence). The V end was cut by 6 bases, the J end by 3 bases, with 17 bases between. The CDR3 length is 15 residues.

V gene TRBV19 combines with J gene TRBJ1-1; a possible D gene is TRBD1 (6 bases). Germline V gives CDR1 LNHDA, CDR2 SQIVND (reference sequence). The CDR3 covers 15 residues. V was clipped by 4 bases and J by 2 bases, with 14 bases between them. The CDR3 DNA is TGTGCCAGTAGTAATGACAGGCTGATTAACACTGAAGCTTTCTTT. Its protein product is CASSNDRLINTEAFF.

The chain couples TRBV9 to TRBJ1-6; 7 nucleotides match TRBD1. The CDR3 has 15 residues. The germline gives CDR1 SGDLS, CDR2 YYNGEE. The V gene end was trimmed by 3 bases and the J gene end by 10 bases; junction bases not matched to a gene: 10. The CDR3 nucleotides read TGTGCCAGCAGCGACACGACAGGGCCTCTCTCACCCCTCCACTTT. It is translated as CASSDTTGPLSPLHF.

Here the CDR3 reads CATTGGPNSYEQYF. The DNA of the CDR3 is TGTGCCACCACGGGGGGCCCCAACTCCTACGAGCAGTACTTC. This rearrangement joins TRBV15 to TRBJ2-7; D is perhaps TRBD2 (7 bases). Between the trimmed V and J ends, which lost 7 bases and 0 bases, there was a span of 13 bases. This CDR3 region has 14 residues. Germline assignment: CDR1 LNHNV and CDR2 YYDKDF (reference sequence). Based on the CDR3 plus reference TRBV15 and TRBJ2-7, the full variable domain is DAMVIQNPRYQVTQFGKPVTLSCSQTLNHNVMYWYQQKSSQAPKLLFHYYDKDFNNEADTPDNFQSRRPNTSFCFLDIRSPGLGDTAMYLCATTGGPNSYEQYFGPGTRLTVT.

The chain carries TRBV9 and TRBJ2-5; 8 bases line up with TRBD1. The germline V gene encodes CDR1 SGDLS and CDR2 YYNGEE. This CDR3 is built from 18 residues. The junction had 15 bases not matched to a gene; V was cut back by 1 base and J by 4 bases. CDR3 protein: CASSVTPLPGGAGETQYF. CDR3 nucleotide sequence: TGTGCCAGCAGCGTAACCCCACTTCCAGGGGGCGCGGGAGAGACCCAGTACTTC.

The CDR3 here is CASSSFQGRNEKLFF. The CDR3 nucleotides read TGTGCCAGCAGTTCTTTTCAGGGGAGAAATGAAAAACTGTTTTTT. The J gene is TRBJ1-4, the V gene TRBV6-2 or TRBV6-3; possibly TRBD1 for D (6 bases). CDR3 size: 15 residues. V dropped 4 bases and J dropped 5 bases, with 14 bases sitting between them. Germline V gene sequence: CDR1 MNHEY, CDR2 SVGEGT.

This chain uses TRBV5-6 with TRBJ1-6, with TRBD1 identical over 7 bases. From germline, CDR1 is SGHDT and CDR2 YYEEEE. The V and J ends lost 6 bases and 8 bases, in that order; junction bases with no gene match: 8. This CDR3 has 14 residues. The CDR3 spells CASKRQGPDSPLHF. The CDR3 coding sequence is TGTGCCAGCAAGAGACAGGGTCCGGATTCACCCCTCCACTTT.

V usage is TRBV6-5 and J usage is TRBJ1-1; possibly TRBD1 for D (6 bases). Trimming removed 7 bases at V and 3 bases at J, with 15 bases between. The CDR3 is made up of 14 amino acids. CDR1 is MNHEY and CDR2 is SVGAGI in the germline V gene. The DNA for the CDR3 is TGTGCCAGCATGAAGGGGGTTTTCGACACTGAAGCTTTCTTT. Residues: CASMKGVFDTEAFF.

The V call is TRBV19, the J call TRBJ1-6; D is unresolved. This CDR3 contains 17 residues. The V and J ends lost 6 bases and 2 bases respectively, with 17 bases between them. Germline-derived CDR1 and CDR2 are LNHDA and SQIVND (reference sequence). The CDR3 sequence: CASRSGSGRTYNSPLHF. The CDR3 bases are TGTGCCAGTAGATCGGGGTCGGGCAGGACCTATAATTCACCCCTCCACTTT. The full variable domain, completed using reference TRBV19 and TRBJ1-6, is DGGITQSPKYLFRKEGQNVTLSCEQNLNHDAMYWYRQDPGQGLRLIYYSQIVNDFQKGDIAEGYSVSREKKESFPLTVTSAQKNPTAFYLCASRSGSGRTYNSPLHFGNGTRLTVT.

The chain has TRBV6-5 and TRBJ2-7; TRBD1 might be the D (6 bases). The germline gives CDR1 MNHEY, CDR2 SVGAGI. V lost 8 bases to trimming and J lost 3 bases, with 11 bases between them. The CDR3 totals 12 residues. The chain's CDR3 is CASGVRGYEQYF. For the CDR3, the DNA is TGTGCCAGCGGGGTCAGGGGCTACGAGCAGTACTTC.

The CDR3 bases are TGCAGCGTTTGGGGACAGGGGAACACTGAAGCTTTCTTT. Translated: CSVWGQGNTEAFF. V gene TRBV29-1 combines with J gene TRBJ1-1; 9 bases are a match to TRBD1. The CDR3 length is 13 residues. Germline CDR1 reads SQVTM; CDR2 reads ANQGSEA. Trimming removed 5 bases from V and 1 base from J; junction bases left unmatched: 2.

The chain links TRBV3-1 (or the pseudogene TRBV3-2) to TRBJ1-1, with D unresolved. The CDR3 runs to 13 residues. Germline CDR1 reads LGHDT; CDR2 reads YNNKEL (reference sequence). Trimming cost V 1 base and J 1 base, with 4 bases left between them. CDR3 nucleotides: TGTGCCAGCAGCCAAGCCAAGAACACTGAAGCTTTCTTT. Residues: CASSQAKNTEAFF.

The chain is built from TRBV27 and TRBJ1-5, with a tentative D call TRBD1 (5 bases). Germline values: CDR1 MNHEY, CDR2 SMNVEV (reference sequence). Trimming left V 4 bases short and J 14 bases short, with 15 bases between. The CDR3 is 12 amino acids. This CDR3 is CASSSPGGLKHF. CDR3 DNA sequence: TGTGCCAGCAGTTCCCCGGGGGGGTTGAAGCATTTT.

This chain links TRBV24-1 with TRBJ2-5, with D perhaps TRBD1 (5 bases). This CDR3 region has 13 residues. The V gene lost 9 bases and the J gene lost 3 bases, with 13 bases spanning the gap. CDR1 is KGHDR, CDR2 SFDVKD, per germline. CDR3 nucleotide sequence: TGTGCCACCGCTGGTGGGGCCAAAGAGACCCAGTACTTC. Its protein product is CATAGGAKETQYF.

The chain has TRBV19 and TRBJ2-4; TRBD1 matches 12 bases. The germline V gene encodes CDR1 LNHDA and CDR2 SQIVND (reference sequence). This CDR3 region has 15 residues. V dropped 10 bases and J dropped 8; count of bases not matched to a gene: 12. The CDR3 DNA is TGTGCCACCGCTCCGGGACAGGGGGCGGTTGACATTCAGTACTTC. Amino acids: CATAPGQGAVDIQYF. The entire variable domain, with the rest obtained from reference TRBV19 and TRBJ2-4, is as follows: DGGITQSPKYLFRKEGQNVTLSCEQNLNHDAMYWYRQDPGQGLRLIYYSQIVNDFQKGDIAEGYSVSREKKESFPLTVTSAQKNPTAFYLCATAPGQGAVDIQYFGAGTRLSVL.

The chain is built from TRBV7-2 and TRBJ1-5, with D maybe TRBD1 (6 bases). Trimming cost V 2 bases and J 2 bases, with 10 bases left between them. CDR1 is SGHTA, CDR2 FQGNSA, per germline. This CDR3 has 15 amino acids. CDR3 sequence reads: CASSLWGLGNQPQHF. In nucleotides, the CDR3 is TGTGCCAGCAGCTTATGGGGGCTCGGCAATCAGCCCCAGCATTTT.

This clone has a single count. CDR3 sequence: CASSTDRDNEQFF. As DNA, the CDR3 is TGTGCCAGTAGTACCGACAGAGACAATGAGCAGTTCTTC. V gene TRBV19 combines with J gene TRBJ2-1; a possible D gene is TRBD1 (5 bases). CDR1 and CDR2 from the germline V gene are LNHDA and SQIVND (reference sequence). The CDR3 loop spans 13 amino acids. Deletions cut 4 bases from V and 5 bases from J, with 9 bases between.

This clone showed up just once. The chain carries TRBV2 and TRBJ1-1; D ambiguous. CDR3 length equals 10 residues. CDR1 is SNHLY and CDR2 is FYNNEI in the germline V gene. The V end lost 4 bases, the J end lost 11 bases, and 8 bases lay between the germline ends. The CDR3 region is CASSVKQAFF. For the CDR3, the DNA is TGTGCCAGCAGTGTTAAACAGGCTTTCTTT.

The gene calls are TRBV10-3 and TRBJ2-3; D is ambiguous. Germline lookup yields CDR1 ENHRY and CDR2 SYGVKD. The CDR3 covers 14 residues. V lost 6 bases and J lost 2, with 12 bases in between. Here the CDR3 DNA reads TGTGCCATCAGAGCCGGTCCCACCACAGATACGCAGTATTTT. Translation: CAIRAGPTTDTQYF.

The V gene is TRBV7-2, the J gene TRBJ1-5, with D uncertain. This CDR3 is 14 amino acids long. Trimming cost V 3 bases and J 4 bases, with 10 bases left between them. From germline, CDR1 is SGHTA and CDR2 FQGNSA. Here the CDR3 reads CASSLGGRNQPQHF. The CDR3 region has the DNA TGTGCCAGCAGCTTGGGAGGGAGGAATCAGCCCCAGCATTTT.

The chain carries TRBV30 and TRBJ1-5, with D possibly TRBD1 on 6 matching bases. CDR3 length: 15 amino acids. The V and J ends lost 0 bases and 4 bases respectively, with 13 bases between them. CDR1 and CDR2 (germline): GTSNPN, SVGIG (reference sequence). The CDR3, as DNA: TGTGCCTGGAGTGTAAGGGGAAGGGGGAATCAGCCCCAGCATTTT. It yields the protein CAWSVRGRGNQPQHF.

This chain connects TRBV18 to TRBJ2-7; TRBD2 matches 9 bases. The CDR3 runs to 16 residues. V shed 3 bases and J 5 bases; nucleotides not matched to a gene: 11. Looked up from germline, CDR1 is KGHSH and CDR2 is LQKENI. The CDR3 DNA is TGTGCCAGCTCACCCCTAGCCGGGACTAGCTTAAACGAGCAGTACTTC. The encoded protein is CASSPLAGTSLNEQYF. Combining the CDR3 with reference TRBV18 and TRBJ2-7 gives the whole variable domain NAGVMQNPRHLVRRRGQEARLRCSPMKGHSHVYWYRQLPEEGLKFMVYLQKENIIDESGMPKERFSAEFPKEGPSILRIQQVVRGDSAAYFCASSPLAGTSLNEQYFGPGTRLTVT.